This T cell receptor beta chain was identified in a study of blood T cell repertoires in COVID-19. The germline gives CDR1 LGHDT, CDR2 YNNKEL (reference sequence). The CDR3 loop spans 17 amino acids. With 3 bases clipped from V and 5 bases from J, the junction kept 15 bases outside the gene matches. The protocol was immunoSEQ multiplex PCR, while the TCRdb copy is restricted to in-frame clones and leaves out a portion. Found here are 250,000 to 350,000 clones, about nine tenths of them singletons; the top ten hold 8% to 9%. The rearrangement uses TRBV3-1 (or the pseudogene TRBV3-2) and TRBJ1-2; 7 nucleotides align to TRBD1. Sequencing used PBMCs or T cells enriched from blood (not recorded which). This TCR was recovered from a young woman who had recovered from COVID-19. CDR3 sequence reads: CASSQRTLGQVTYGYTF. In nucleotides, the CDR3 is TGTGCCAGCAGCCAGCGAACACTTGGACAGGTGACTTATGGCTACACCTTC.